The rows below give T cell receptor beta chains drawn from one sample of a study of patients and donors after allogeneic stem cell transplantation. MiXCR, run by TCRdb on the RT-PCR reads, gives a single entry per CDR3 protein. The sample shows fewer than 75,000 distinct CDR3 sequences, about an eighth of them seen only once. The sample taken for sequencing was blood, either unsorted or a sorted T cell fraction (not recorded which). The receptors come from a human donor who was either an allogeneic HSCT recipient or a stem cell or donor lymphocyte infusion donor (not recorded which). It is not recorded whose cells these are; they may come from a transplant donor. CDR3s include the opening cysteine and the closing phenylalanine or tryptophan. A D gene is named only where the DNA matches it firmly. The size field is filled for only some rows; it gives once, few, many or a size class.

>15|TRBD2|NA|TRBJ2-1|TRBV20-1
CSARVVASGRNEQFF
TGCAGTGCTAGAGTGGTGGCTAGCGGGAGAAATGAGCAGTTCTTC
>14|NA|many|TRBJ1-5|TRBV19
CASSIRGDNQPQHF
TGTGCCAGTAGTATAAGGGGGGACAATCAGCCCCAGCATTTT
>17|NA|NA|TRBJ2-7|TRBV7-9
CASSQDRGLDGYYEQYF
TGTGCCAGCAGCCAAGACAGGGGACTAGATGGGTACTACGAGCAGTACTTC
>14|NA|few|TRBJ2-7|TRBV5-1
CASWPSEKPYEQYF
TGCGCCAGCTGGCCCTCAGAGAAACCCTACGAGCAGTACTTC
>11|NA|many|TRBJ1-2|TRBV12-3/TRBV12-4
CASKNWYGYTF
TGTGCCAGCAAGAACTGGTATGGCTACACCTTC
>15|TRBD2|many|TRBJ2-2|TRBV27
CASSTPGTSVGELFF
TGTGCCAGCAGTACACCCGGGACTAGTGTCGGGGAGCTGTTTTTT
>16|NA|few|TRBJ2-7|TRBV12-2
CASRPYSEALGYEQYF
TGTGCAAGTCGCCCCTATAGCGAAGCCCTAGGCTACGAGCAGTACTTC
>14|NA|NA|TRBJ2-2|TRBV7-9
CASSSLSWAGELFF
TGTGCCAGCAGCTCTCTGTCCTGGGCCGGGGAGCTGTTTTTT
>12|NA|NA|TRBJ2-3|TRBV19
CASSIYTDTQYF
TGTGCCAGTAGTATCTACACAGATACGCAGTATTTT
>14|TRBD1|few|TRBJ1-2|TRBV19
CASSTPGQHYGYTF
TGTGCCAGTAGCACCCCGGGACAGCACTATGGCTACACCTTC
>15|TRBD2|many|TRBJ2-3|TRBV27
CASRLIAGGGDTQYF
TGTGCCAGCAGACTCATAGCGGGAGGGGGAGATACGCAGTATTTT
>16|NA|few|TRBJ2-5|TRBV19
CASSIGGGRSGETQYF
TGTGCCAGTAGTATCGGCGGAGGGAGGAGTGGAGAGACCCAGTACTTC
>17|NA|NA|TRBJ2-1|TRBV20-1
CSARDKRGLFIQTLQFF
TGCAGTGCTAGAGATAAGAGGGGACTGTTTATCCAGACGCTGCAGTTCTTC
>16|NA|NA|TRBJ2-7|TRBV18
CASSPPVGVPSYEQYF
TGTGCCAGCTCACCACCGGTAGGGGTTCCTTCCTACGAGCAGTACTTC
>13|NA|NA|TRBJ2-7|TRBV27
CASTLRGGYEQYF
TGTGCCAGCACTTTACGTGGGGGATACGAGCAGTACTTC
>14|NA|NA|TRBJ2-3|TRBV13
CASSFDWRTDTQYF
TGTGCCAGCAGCTTTGATTGGCGCACAGATACGCAGTATTTT
>16|NA|few|TRBJ1-1|TRBV6-1
CASSEVGWGMNTEAFF
TGTGCCAGCAGTGAAGTTGGTTGGGGTATGAACACTGAAGCTTTCTTT
>17|NA|few|TRBJ2-7|TRBV7-9
CASRSRLSTDPGDEQYF
TGTGCCAGCAGATCTAGACTCTCGACGGATCCTGGGGACGAGCAGTACTTC
>16|NA|NA|TRBJ2-1|TRBV21-1
CASSSLKWAVYNEQFF
TGTGCCAGCAGCTCTCTCAAATGGGCCGTCTACAATGAGCAGTTCTTC
>15|NA|NA|TRBJ2-7|TRBV20-1
CSARGGLALTYEQYF
TGCAGTGCTAGAGGAGGGCTAGCCTTGACCTACGAGCAGTACTTC
>15|TRBD1|few|TRBJ1-1|TRBV20-1
CSTGTGGEMNTEAFF
TGCAGCACCGGGACAGGGGGTGAGATGAACACTGAAGCTTTCTTT
>14|NA|many|TRBJ1-5|TRBV5-1
CASSWGGNGQPQHF
TGCGCCAGCAGCTGGGGGGGAAACGGGCAGCCCCAGCATTTT
>16|NA|many|TRBJ2-7|TRBV5-1
CASSLSETGKSYEQYF
TGCGCCAGCAGCTTGTCTGAGACAGGAAAATCCTACGAGCAGTACTTC
>15|NA|few|TRBJ2-5|TRBV25-1
CASSELWLAQETQYF
TGTGCCAGCAGTGAATTGTGGCTAGCGCAAGAGACCCAGTACTTC
>15|NA|many|TRBJ1-1|TRBV27
CASSLVGGAATEAFF
TGTGCCAGCAGTTTGGTCGGGGGGGCGGCCACTGAAGCTTTCTTT
>18|NA|few|TRBJ2-1|TRBV12-3/TRBV12-4
CASSWGTHHTGSYNEQFF
TGTGCCAGCAGCTGGGGGACACACCACACGGGCTCCTACAATGAGCAGTTCTTC
>13|NA|few|TRBJ1-1|TRBV12-3/TRBV12-4
CASTPSRDTEAFF
TGTGCCAGCACCCCGTCCCGGGACACTGAAGCTTTCTTT
>14|NA|few|TRBJ2-5|TRBV6-5
CASSYGLRVEPQYF
TGTGCCAGCAGTTACGGACTTCGGGTGGAGCCCCAGTACTTC
>16|NA|many|TRBJ1-1|TRBV5-1
CASHHGILGEGTEAFF
TGCGCCAGCCATCACGGTATTCTAGGTGAGGGCACTGAAGCTTTCTTT
>16|NA|few|TRBJ2-1|TRBV20-1
CSASHLTVSSYNEQFF
TGCAGTGCTAGTCACCTAACAGTAAGCTCCTACAATGAGCAGTTCTTC
>16|NA|few|TRBJ2-1|TRBV20-1
CSARDRGSGLNNEQFF
TGCAGTGCTAGAGATAGGGGTAGCGGCTTAAACAATGAGCAGTTCTTC
>18|NA|few|TRBJ2-6|TRBV6-5
CASSPDYRVSAGANVLTF
TGTGCCAGCAGTCCCGATTACAGGGTGTCGGCTGGGGCCAACGTCCTGACTTTC
>16|NA|NA|TRBJ2-7|TRBV15
CATSRVGDGGVNEQYF
TGTGCCACCAGCAGAGTGGGGGACGGGGGCGTCAACGAGCAGTACTTC
>15|TRBD1|NA|TRBJ2-7|TRBV5-6
CASSRKTGGNYEQYF
TGTGCCAGCAGCCGAAAGACAGGGGGAAACTACGAGCAGTACTTC
>10|NA|many|TRBJ1-4|TRBV29-1
CSVESEKLFF
TGCAGCGTTGAGAGCGAAAAACTGTTTTTT
>15|NA|NA|TRBJ2-4|TRBV11-2
CASSLGRGAKNIQYF
TGTGCCAGCAGCTTAGGGAGGGGGGCCAAAAACATTCAGTACTTC
>14|NA|NA|TRBJ2-5|TRBV10-3
CAISEFRTEETQYF
TGTGCCATCAGTGAGTTCAGGACAGAAGAGACCCAGTACTTC
>19|NA|NA|TRBJ1-4|TRBV12-3/TRBV12-4
CASSLALRTLRSTNEKLFF
TGTGCCAGCAGTTTAGCACTGAGGACACTTCGTTCAACTAATGAAAAACTGTTTTTT
>18|TRBD1|NA|TRBJ2-3|TRBV27
CASSSRIQDRGYTDTQYF
TGTGCCAGCAGTTCGCGCATCCAGGACAGGGGATACACAGATACGCAGTATTTT
>17|TRBD2|few|TRBJ2-1|TRBV11-2
CASSPDPASGYWNEQFF
TGTGCCAGCAGCCCCGACCCCGCTAGCGGGTATTGGAATGAGCAGTTCTTC
>12|NA|NA|TRBJ2-1|TRBV20-1
CSARDLEDEQFF
TGCAGTGCTAGAGATCTGGAGGATGAGCAGTTCTTC